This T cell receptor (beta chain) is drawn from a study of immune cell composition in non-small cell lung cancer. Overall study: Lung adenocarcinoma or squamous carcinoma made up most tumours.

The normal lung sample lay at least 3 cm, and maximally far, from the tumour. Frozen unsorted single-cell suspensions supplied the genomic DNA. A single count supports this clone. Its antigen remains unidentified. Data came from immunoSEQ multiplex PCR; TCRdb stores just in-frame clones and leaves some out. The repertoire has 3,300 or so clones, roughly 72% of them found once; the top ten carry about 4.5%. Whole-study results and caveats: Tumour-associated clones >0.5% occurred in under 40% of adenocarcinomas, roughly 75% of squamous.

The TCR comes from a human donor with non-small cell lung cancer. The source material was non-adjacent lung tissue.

CDR3 protein: CASSLQGTQETQYF. The CDR3 DNA reads TGTGCCAGCAGTCTACAGGGGACCCAAGAGACCCAGTACTTC. The gene calls are TRBV27 and TRBJ2-5; 7 nucleotides match TRBD1. There are 14 residues in the CDR3. With 5 bases clipped from V and 1 base from J, the junction kept 4 bases outside the gene matches. CDR1 is MNHEY and CDR2 is SMNVEV in the germline V gene (reference sequence).